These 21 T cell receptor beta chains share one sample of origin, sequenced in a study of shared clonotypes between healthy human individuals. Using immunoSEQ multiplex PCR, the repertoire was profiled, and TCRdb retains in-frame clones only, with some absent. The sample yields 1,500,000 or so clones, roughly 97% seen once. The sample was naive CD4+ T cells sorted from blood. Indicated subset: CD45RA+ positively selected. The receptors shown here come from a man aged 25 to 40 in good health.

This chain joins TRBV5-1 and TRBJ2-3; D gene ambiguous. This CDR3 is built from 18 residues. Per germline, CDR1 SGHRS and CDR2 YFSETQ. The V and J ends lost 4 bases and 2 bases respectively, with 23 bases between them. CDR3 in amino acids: CASSPGDMLALHTDTQYF. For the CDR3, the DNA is TGCGCCAGCAGCCCCGGTGATATGTTAGCCCTACACACAGATACGCAGTATTTT.

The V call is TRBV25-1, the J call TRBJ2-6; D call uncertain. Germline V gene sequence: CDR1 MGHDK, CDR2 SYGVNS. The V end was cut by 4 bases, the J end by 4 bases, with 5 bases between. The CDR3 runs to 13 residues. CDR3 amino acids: CASSVAGANVLTF. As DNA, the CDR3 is TGTGCCAGCAGTGTGGCGGGGGCCAACGTCCTGACTTTC.

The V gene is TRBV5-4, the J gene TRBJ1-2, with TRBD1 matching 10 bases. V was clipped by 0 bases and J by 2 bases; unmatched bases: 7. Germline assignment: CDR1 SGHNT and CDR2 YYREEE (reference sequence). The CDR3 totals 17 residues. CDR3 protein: CASSLAPQGQGNYGYTF. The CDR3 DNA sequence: TGTGCCAGCAGCTTGGCCCCCCAGGGACAGGGGAACTATGGCTACACCTTC.

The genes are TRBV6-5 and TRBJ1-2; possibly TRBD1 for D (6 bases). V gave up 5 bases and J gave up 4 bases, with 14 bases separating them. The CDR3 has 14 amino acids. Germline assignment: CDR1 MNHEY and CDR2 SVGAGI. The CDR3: CASSLRGQIYGYTF. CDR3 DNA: TGTGCCAGCAGTCTCCGGGGACAAATCTATGGCTACACCTTC.

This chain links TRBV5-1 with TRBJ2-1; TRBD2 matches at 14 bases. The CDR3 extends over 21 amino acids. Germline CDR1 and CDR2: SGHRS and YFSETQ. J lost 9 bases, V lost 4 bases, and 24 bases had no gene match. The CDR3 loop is CASSPSGTSGSMGFLQGEQFF. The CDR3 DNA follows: TGCGCCAGCAGCCCCTCCGGGACTAGCGGGAGTATGGGGTTTCTTCAGGGTGAGCAGTTCTTC.

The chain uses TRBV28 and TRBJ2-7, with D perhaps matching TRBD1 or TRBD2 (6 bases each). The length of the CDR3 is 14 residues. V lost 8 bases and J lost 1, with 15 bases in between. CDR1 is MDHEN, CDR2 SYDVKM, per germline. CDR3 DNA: TGTGCCAGCTACGGGCAGGGGAGGTCCTACGAGCAGTACTTC. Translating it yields CASYGQGRSYEQYF.

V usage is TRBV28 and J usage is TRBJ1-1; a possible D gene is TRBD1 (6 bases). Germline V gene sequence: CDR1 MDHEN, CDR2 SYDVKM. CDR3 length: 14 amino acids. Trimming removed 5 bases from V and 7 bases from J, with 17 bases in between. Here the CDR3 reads CASSLVGTSHEAFF. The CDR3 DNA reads TGTGCCAGCAGTCTTGTGGGGACATCCCATGAAGCTTTCTTT.

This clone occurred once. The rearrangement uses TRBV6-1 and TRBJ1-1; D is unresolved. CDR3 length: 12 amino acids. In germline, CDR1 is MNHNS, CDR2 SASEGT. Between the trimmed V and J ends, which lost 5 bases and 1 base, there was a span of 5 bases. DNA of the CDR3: TGTGCCAGCAGTTGGGGGAACACTGAAGCTTTCTTT. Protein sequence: CASSWGNTEAFF.

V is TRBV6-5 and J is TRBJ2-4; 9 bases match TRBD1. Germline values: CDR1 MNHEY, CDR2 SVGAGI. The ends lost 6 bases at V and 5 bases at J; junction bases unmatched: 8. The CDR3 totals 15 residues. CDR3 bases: TGTGCCAGCAGACCACCGGGACAGGGACAAAACATTCAGTACTTC. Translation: CASRPPGQGQNIQYF.

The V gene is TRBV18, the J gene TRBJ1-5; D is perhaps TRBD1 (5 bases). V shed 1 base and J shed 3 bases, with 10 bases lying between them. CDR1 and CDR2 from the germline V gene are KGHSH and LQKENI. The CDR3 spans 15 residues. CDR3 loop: CASSPLAGLNQPQHF. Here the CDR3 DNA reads TGTGCCAGCTCACCACTAGCAGGGCTCAATCAGCCCCAGCATTTT.

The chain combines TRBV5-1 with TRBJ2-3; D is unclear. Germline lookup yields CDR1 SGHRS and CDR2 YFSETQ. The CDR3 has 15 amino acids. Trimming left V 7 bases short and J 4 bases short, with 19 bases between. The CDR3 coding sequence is TGCGCCAGCTCTCTGGTTCCCCATATCCCAGATACGCAGTATTTT. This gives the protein CASSLVPHIPDTQYF.

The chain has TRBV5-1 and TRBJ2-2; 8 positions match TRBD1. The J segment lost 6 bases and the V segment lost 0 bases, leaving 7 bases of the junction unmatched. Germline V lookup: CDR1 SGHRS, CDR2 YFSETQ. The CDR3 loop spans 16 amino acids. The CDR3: CASSLGGQGVSGELFF. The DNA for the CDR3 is TGCGCCAGCAGCTTGGGTGGACAGGGAGTCTCCGGGGAGCTGTTTTTT.

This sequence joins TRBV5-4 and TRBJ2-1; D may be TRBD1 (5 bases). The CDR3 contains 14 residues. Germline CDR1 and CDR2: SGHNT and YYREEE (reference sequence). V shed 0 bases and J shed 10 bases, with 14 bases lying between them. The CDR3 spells CASSLAVGVWEQFF. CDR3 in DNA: TGTGCCAGCAGCTTGGCCGTAGGGGTGTGGGAGCAGTTCTTC.

In DNA, the CDR3 is TGTGCCACTCGACAGGGACCAGGTACTGAGCAGTACTTC. Protein product: CATRQGPGTEQYF. The chain employs TRBV6-1 and TRBJ2-7; 7 nucleotides match TRBD1. This CDR3 has 13 residues. Germline CDR1 and CDR2: MNHNS and SASEGT. V was pared by 10 bases and J by 7 bases, with 13 bases of the junction left unmatched.

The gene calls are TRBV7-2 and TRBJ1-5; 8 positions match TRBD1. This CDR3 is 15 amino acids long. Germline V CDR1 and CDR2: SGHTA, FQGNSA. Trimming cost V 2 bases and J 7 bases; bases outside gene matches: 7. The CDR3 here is CASSLRQGAAQPQHF. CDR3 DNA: TGTGCCAGCAGCTTACGGCAGGGGGCGGCCCAGCCCCAGCATTTT.

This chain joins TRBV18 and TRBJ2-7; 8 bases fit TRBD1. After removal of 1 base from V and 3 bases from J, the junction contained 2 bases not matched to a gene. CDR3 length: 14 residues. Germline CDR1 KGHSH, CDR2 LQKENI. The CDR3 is CASSPLQGVYEQYF. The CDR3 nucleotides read TGTGCCAGCTCACCACTACAGGGGGTCTACGAGCAGTACTTC.

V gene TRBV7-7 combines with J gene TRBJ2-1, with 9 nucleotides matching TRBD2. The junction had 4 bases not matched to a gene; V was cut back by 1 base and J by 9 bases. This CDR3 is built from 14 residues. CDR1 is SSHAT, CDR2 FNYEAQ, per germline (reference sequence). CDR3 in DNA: TGTGCCAGCAGCTTAGGGCGGGGGGGCTTTGAGCAGTTCTTC. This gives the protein CASSLGRGGFEQFF.

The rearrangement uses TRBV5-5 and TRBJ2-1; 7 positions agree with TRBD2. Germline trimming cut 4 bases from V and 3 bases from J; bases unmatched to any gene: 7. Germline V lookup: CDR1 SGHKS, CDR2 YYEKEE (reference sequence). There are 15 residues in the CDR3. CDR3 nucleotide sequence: TGTGCCAGCAGCCCTAGACTAGCAGGCTACAATGAGCAGTTCTTC. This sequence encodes CASSPRLAGYNEQFF. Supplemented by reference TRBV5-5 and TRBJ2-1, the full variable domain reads DAGVTQSPTHLIKTRGQQVTLRCSPISGHKSVSWYQQVLGQGPQFIFQYYEKEERGRGNFPDRFSARQFPNYSSELNVNALLLGDSALYLCASSPRLAGYNEQFFGPGTRLTVL.

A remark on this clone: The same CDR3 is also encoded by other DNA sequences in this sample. CDR3 sequence: CASSVGGANTGELFF. As DNA, the CDR3 is TGTGCCAGCAGCGTTGGCGGGGCGAACACCGGGGAGCTGTTTTTT. The J gene is TRBJ2-2, the V gene TRBV9, with D tentatively TRBD2 (6 bases). The CDR3 loop spans 15 amino acids. Germline CDR1 SGDLS, CDR2 YYNGEE. V gave up 2 bases and J gave up 0 bases, with 8 bases separating them.

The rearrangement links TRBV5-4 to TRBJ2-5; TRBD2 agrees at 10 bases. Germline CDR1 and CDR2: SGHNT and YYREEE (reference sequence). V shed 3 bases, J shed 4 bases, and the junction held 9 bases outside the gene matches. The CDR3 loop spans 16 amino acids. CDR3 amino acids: CASSSRTSGGGETQYF. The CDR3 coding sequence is TGTGCCAGCAGCTCCCGGACTAGCGGAGGGGGAGAGACCCAGTACTTC.

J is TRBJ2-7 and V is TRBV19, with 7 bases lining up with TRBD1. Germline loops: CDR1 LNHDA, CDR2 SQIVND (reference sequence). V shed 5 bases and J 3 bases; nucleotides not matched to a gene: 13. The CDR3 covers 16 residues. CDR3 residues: CASSLRISGGVYEQYF. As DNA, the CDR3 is TGTGCCAGTAGTCTACGGATATCAGGGGGAGTCTACGAGCAGTACTTC.